What follows are 16 T cell receptor beta chains derived from one specimen sequenced in a study of PD-L1 blockade in urothelial cancer. Here immunoSEQ multiplex PCR was the method, and the copy in TCRdb shows in-frame clones only, minus some. The data contain over 65,000 clones, approximately 81% of them singletons. The sample in question was PBMCs, obtained around atezolizumab (anti-PD-L1) treatment. The receptors shown here come from a man aged 65 to 85 with urothelial cancer.

V usage is TRBV13 and J usage is TRBJ2-2, with D perhaps TRBD1 (6 bases). Germline V gives CDR1 PRHDT, CDR2 FYEKMQ (reference sequence). CDR3 size: 14 residues. The V and J ends lost 5 bases and 6 bases respectively, with 13 bases between them. The CDR3 sequence is CASSIDRSPGELFF. The CDR3 DNA reads TGTGCCAGCAGCATAGACAGGTCCCCCGGGGAGCTGTTTTTT.

A single count supports this clone. The CDR3, as DNA: TGTGCCAGCAGTTACCTAGGGACAGGGGCCTCCCGTTTCTACGAGCAGTACTTC. Translating it yields CASSYLGTGASRFYEQYF. This chain links TRBV7-3 with TRBJ2-7, with 10 bases matching TRBD1. Trimming took 6 bases from V and 3 from J; bases not matched to a gene: 17. The germline V gene encodes CDR1 SGHTA and CDR2 FQGTGA. This CDR3 has 18 residues. The complete variable domain, with remaining parts taken from reference TRBV7-3 and TRBJ2-7, reads GAGVSQTPSNKVTEKGKYVELRCDPISGHTALYWYRQSLGQGPEFLIYFQGTGAADDSGLPNDRFFAVRPEGSVSTLKIQRTERGDSAVYLCASSYLGTGASRFYEQYFGPGTRLTVT.

V is TRBV10-3 and J is TRBJ1-3, with 9 bases lining up with TRBD1. The length of the CDR3 is 17 residues. The V segment lost 6 bases and the J segment 0 bases; nucleotides outside the gene matches: 9. Germline CDR1 is ENHRY and CDR2 is SYGVKD. The CDR3 DNA is TGTGCCATCAGATTTACAGGGGGCCAGAGCTCTGGAAACACCATATATTTT. Translating gives CAIRFTGGQSSGNTIYF.

This clone was observed once. The chain links TRBV14 to TRBJ2-1; D is possibly TRBD1 (5 bases). CDR3 length: 17 amino acids. The V gene's germline CDR1 is SGHDN and CDR2 FVKESK. The germline V and J ends were trimmed by 2 bases and 0 bases, with 14 bases remaining between them. The CDR3 spells CASSQWPGISSYNEQFF. In DNA, the CDR3 is TGTGCCAGCAGCCAATGGCCAGGGATTAGCTCCTACAATGAGCAGTTCTTC.

The rearrangement joins TRBV9 to TRBJ2-6; TRBD2 matches 16 bases. The CDR3 runs 23 residues. V trimming: 2 bases; J trimming: 0 bases; junction bases outside the gene matches: 14. CDR1 is SGDLS, CDR2 YYNGEE, per germline. The CDR3 region is CASSVSILGGLAGGSSGANVLTF. CDR3 nucleotide sequence: TGTGCCAGCAGCGTGTCAATCTTGGGGGGACTAGCGGGAGGGAGCTCTGGGGCCAACGTCCTGACTTTC.

The V gene is TRBV6-5, the J gene TRBJ1-5; perhaps TRBD1 as D (5 bases). The CDR3 has 15 residues. The germline V gene encodes CDR1 MNHEY and CDR2 SVGAGI. V dropped 0 bases and J dropped 7 bases, with 13 bases sitting between them. The CDR3 loop is CASSYSGGTGQPQHF. CDR3 sequence (DNA): TGTGCCAGCAGTTACTCAGGAGGGACGGGACAGCCCCAGCATTTT.

The chain employs TRBV29-1 and TRBJ1-2; no definite D call. Trimming pared 6 bases from V and 5 bases from J, leaving 7 bases between. In germline, CDR1 is SQVTM, CDR2 ANQGSEA. The length of the CDR3 is 10 residues. DNA of the CDR3: TGCAGCGTCCTCGAGTATGGCTACACCTTC. Residues: CSVLEYGYTF.

The chain couples TRBV5-7 to TRBJ2-1; D is uncertain. TRBV5-7 is an open reading frame, and its role is uncertain. The CDR3 contains 15 residues. Between the trimmed V and J ends, which lost 4 bases and 5 bases, there was a span of 16 bases. The CDR3 DNA follows: TGTGCCAGCAGCCCGATCCCCGGGTTTCACAATGAGCAGTTCTTC. It translates to CASSPIPGFHNEQFF.

As for this clone: Other DNA sequences in this sample translate to the same CDR3. The chain couples TRBV18 to TRBJ2-2; a weak D match, TRBD1 (6 bases). The CDR3 totals 15 residues. The germline V gene has CDR1 KGHSH and CDR2 LQKENI. Trimming took off 3 bases at V and 0 bases at J, with 8 bases between the two ends. In DNA, the CDR3 is TGTGCCAGCTCACCCCGGACAGCGAACACCGGGGAGCTGTTTTTT. It is translated as CASSPRTANTGELFF. Variable domain in full (rest from reference TRBV18 and TRBJ2-2): NAGVMQNPRHLVRRRGQEARLRCSPMKGHSHVYWYRQLPEEGLKFMVYLQKENIIDESGMPKERFSAEFPKEGPSILRIQQVVRGDSAAYFCASSPRTANTGELFFGEGSRLTVL.

This chain connects TRBV15 to TRBJ2-5, with D tentatively TRBD1 (6 bases). The CDR3 is made up of 17 amino acids. V dropped 4 bases and J dropped 0 bases, with 18 bases sitting between them. Germline-derived CDR1 and CDR2 are LNHNV and YYDKDF (reference sequence). The CDR3 protein is CATSKEGGLAYQETQYF. The CDR3 DNA follows: TGTGCCACCAGCAAAGAAGGGGGTTTGGCATACCAAGAGACCCAGTACTTC.

The chain combines TRBV27 with TRBJ1-6; 7 positions match TRBD1. Per the germline V gene, CDR1 is MNHEY and CDR2 is SMNVEV (reference sequence). V was pared by 3 bases and J by 9 bases, with 5 bases of the junction left unmatched. CDR3 size: 14 residues. The CDR3 DNA reads TGTGCCAGCAGTTTGGCACAGGGGCCTTCACCCCTCCACTTT. It is translated as CASSLAQGPSPLHF.

The CDR3 reads CASSLGQGANEKLFF. The CDR3 DNA reads TGCGCCAGCAGCTTGGGGCAGGGCGCAAATGAAAAACTGTTTTTT. The chain employs TRBV5-1 and TRBJ1-4, with a tentative D call TRBD1 (5 bases). Trimming removed 0 bases from V and 5 bases from J, with 11 bases in between. This CDR3 is built from 15 residues. The V gene's germline CDR1 is SGHRS and CDR2 YFSETQ.

This chain links TRBV10-1 with TRBJ2-1; D not certain. The CDR3 covers 14 residues. V was cut by 3 bases and J by 0 bases, with 6 bases left in between. The V gene's germline CDR1 is WNHNN and CDR2 SYGVQD (reference sequence). The CDR3: CASSDLYSYNEQFF. CDR3 DNA: TGCGCCAGCAGTGATCTCTACTCCTACAATGAGCAGTTCTTC.

The chain joins TRBV29-1 to TRBJ2-1; TRBD1 aligns across 11 bases. Germline V lookup: CDR1 SQVTM, CDR2 ANQGSEA. V dropped 6 bases and J dropped 4; count of bases not matched to a gene: 2. This CDR3 has 13 amino acids. DNA for the CDR3: TGCAGCGTAGGACAGGGGGCTTACAATGAGCAGTTCTTC. Translating gives CSVGQGAYNEQFF.

This chain links TRBV7-9 with TRBJ2-1, with 13 bases aligning to TRBD2. CDR3 length: 16 residues. V lost 4 bases to trimming and J lost 6 bases; unmatched junction nucleotides: 6. Per germline, CDR1 SEHNR and CDR2 FQNEAQ (reference sequence). For the CDR3, the DNA is TGTGCCAGCAGCTCCCCAGGACTAGCGGGAGTCAATGAGCAGTTCTTC. Encoded protein: CASSSPGLAGVNEQFF.

This clone is medium-sized (0.01 to 0.1%) within its sample. The rearrangement links TRBV6-1 to TRBJ1-4, with 9 bases matching TRBD1. CDR3 size: 14 residues. Germline CDR1 MNHNS, CDR2 SASEGT. The V gene end was trimmed by 10 bases and the J gene end by 8 bases; junction bases not matched to a gene: 11. CDR3 protein: CAITPGQGEEKLFF. The CDR3 DNA is TGTGCCATTACCCCGGGACAGGGCGAGGAAAAACTGTTTTTT.